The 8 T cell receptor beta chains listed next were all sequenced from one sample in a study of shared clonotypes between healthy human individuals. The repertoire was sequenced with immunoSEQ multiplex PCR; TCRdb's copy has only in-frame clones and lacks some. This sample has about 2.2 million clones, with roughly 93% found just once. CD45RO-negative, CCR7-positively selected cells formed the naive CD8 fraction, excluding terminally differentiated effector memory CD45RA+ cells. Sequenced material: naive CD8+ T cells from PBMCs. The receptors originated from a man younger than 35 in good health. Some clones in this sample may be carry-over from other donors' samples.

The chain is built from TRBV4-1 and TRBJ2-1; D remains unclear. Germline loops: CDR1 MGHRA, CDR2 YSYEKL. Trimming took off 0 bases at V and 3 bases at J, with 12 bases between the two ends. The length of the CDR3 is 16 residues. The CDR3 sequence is CASSQDVGLNYNEQFF. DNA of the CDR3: TGCGCCAGCAGCCAAGACGTAGGGCTAAACTACAATGAGCAGTTCTTC.

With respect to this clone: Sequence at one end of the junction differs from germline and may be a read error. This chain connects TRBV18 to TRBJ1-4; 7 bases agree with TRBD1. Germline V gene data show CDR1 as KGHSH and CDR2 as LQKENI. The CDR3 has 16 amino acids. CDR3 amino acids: CASSPRDSSTYEKLFF. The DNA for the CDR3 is TGTGCCAGCTCACCACGGGACAGTTCAACTTATGAAAAACTGTTTTTT.

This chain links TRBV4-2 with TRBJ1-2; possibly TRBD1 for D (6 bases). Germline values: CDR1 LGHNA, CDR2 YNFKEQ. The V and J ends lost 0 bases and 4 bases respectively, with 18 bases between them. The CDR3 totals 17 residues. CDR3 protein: CASSQEGVEDSVYGYTF. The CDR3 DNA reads TGTGCCAGCAGCCAAGAGGGCGTGGAGGACAGCGTCTATGGCTACACCTTC.

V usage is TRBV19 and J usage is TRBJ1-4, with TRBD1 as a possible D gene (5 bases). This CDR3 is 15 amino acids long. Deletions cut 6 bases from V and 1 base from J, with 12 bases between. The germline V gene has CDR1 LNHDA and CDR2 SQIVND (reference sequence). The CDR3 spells CASSLIRETNEKLFF. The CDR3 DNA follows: TGTGCCAGTAGCCTAATCAGGGAAACTAATGAAAAACTGTTTTTT.

The DNA for the CDR3 is TGTGCCTGGAGTATCAACAGGGTTGGAGGCTACACCTTC. Translating it yields CAWSINRVGGYTF. The gene calls are TRBV30 and TRBJ1-2; a weak D match, TRBD1 (6 bases). Per the germline V gene, CDR1 is GTSNPN and CDR2 is SVGIG (reference sequence). This CDR3 comprises 13 residues. V gave up 2 bases and J gave up 8 bases, with 15 bases separating them.

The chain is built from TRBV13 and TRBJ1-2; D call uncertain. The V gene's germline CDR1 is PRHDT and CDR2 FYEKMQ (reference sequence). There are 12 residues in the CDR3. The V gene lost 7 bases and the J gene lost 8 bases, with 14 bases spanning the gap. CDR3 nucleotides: TGTGCCAGCACCTCCCGGAGGTGGGGCTACACCTTC. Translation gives CASTSRRWGYTF.

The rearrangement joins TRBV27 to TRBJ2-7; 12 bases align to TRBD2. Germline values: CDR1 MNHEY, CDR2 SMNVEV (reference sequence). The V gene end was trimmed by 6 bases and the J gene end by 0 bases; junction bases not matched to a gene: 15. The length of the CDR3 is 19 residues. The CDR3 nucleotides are TGTGCCAGCAGCCCCCCTGTTCCGCTAGCGGGGGGGGGCTCCTACGAGCAGTACTTC. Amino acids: CASSPPVPLAGGGSYEQYF.

In DNA, the CDR3 is TGTGCCAGCAGCTTACGGCGGGAGGGGAACACCGGGGAGCTGTTTTTT. This codes for CASSLRREGNTGELFF. The chain recombines TRBV13 with TRBJ2-2; TRBD2 matches 9 bases. The V and J ends lost 2 bases and 1 base, in that order; junction bases with no gene match: 2. Germline-derived CDR1 and CDR2 are PRHDT and FYEKMQ (reference sequence). The CDR3 runs to 16 residues.